These 2 T cell receptor beta chains were sequenced from one sample in a study of blood T cells in healthy people across ages. The second PCR ran roughly 7 to 12 cycles with a sample-barcoded 5' primer and J-beta primers. MiXCR was run by TCRdb on the 5' RACE reads, yielding one entry per CDR3 protein. The data show about 970,000 distinct CDR3 sequences, with approximately 50% seen just once and over 20% held by the top ten. The sample was blood. These receptor sequences come from a woman aged 55-69 years in good health.

This clonotype showed up many times. The chain uses TRBV12-3 or TRBV12-4 and TRBJ2-7; TRBD2 agrees at 11 bases. With V trimmed by 2 bases and J by 2 bases, 5 bases remained unmatched. This CDR3 spans 16 amino acids. For the CDR3, the DNA is TGTGCCAGCAGTTTAACACTAGCGGGAGCTGCCTACGAGCAGTACTTC. Protein product: CASSLTLAGAAYEQYF.

The CDR3 sequence: CSARDNPIAGDETQYF. The CDR3 DNA sequence: TGCAGTGCTAGAGATAACCCGATAGCGGGAGATGAGACCCAGTACTTC. The chain links TRBV20-1 to TRBJ2-5; TRBD2 matches 9 bases. Germline loops: CDR1 DFQATT, CDR2 SNEGSKA (reference sequence). CDR3 length: 16 residues. The V gene end was trimmed by 0 bases and the J gene end by 5 bases; junction bases not matched to a gene: 10.